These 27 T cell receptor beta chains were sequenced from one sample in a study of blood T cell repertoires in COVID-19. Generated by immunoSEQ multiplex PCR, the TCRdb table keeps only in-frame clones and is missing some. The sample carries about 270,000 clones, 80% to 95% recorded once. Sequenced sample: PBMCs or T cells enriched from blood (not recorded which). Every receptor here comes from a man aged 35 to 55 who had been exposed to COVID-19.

CDR3 residues: CASSGTGYTEAFF. The CDR3 DNA is TGTGCCAGCAGCGGGACAGGGTACACTGAAGCTTTCTTT. The chain employs TRBV9 and TRBJ1-1; TRBD1 matches at 8 bases. The ends lost 3 bases at V and 3 bases at J; junction bases unmatched: 1. This CDR3 region has 13 residues. Per germline, CDR1 SGDLS and CDR2 YYNGEE. The variable domain in full, completed from reference TRBV9 and TRBJ1-1, reads DSGVTQTPKHLITATGQRVTLRCSPRSGDLSVYWYQQSLDQGLQFLIQYYNGEERAKGNILERFSAQQFPDLHSELNLSSLELGDSALYFCASSGTGYTEAFFGQGTRLTVV.

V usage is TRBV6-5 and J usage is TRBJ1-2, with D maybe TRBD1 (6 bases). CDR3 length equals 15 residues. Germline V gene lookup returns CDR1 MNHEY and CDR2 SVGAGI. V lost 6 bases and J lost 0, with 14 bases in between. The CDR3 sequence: CASSLGAITNYGYTF. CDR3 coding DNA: TGTGCCAGCAGCTTGGGGGCGATTACTAACTATGGCTACACCTTC.

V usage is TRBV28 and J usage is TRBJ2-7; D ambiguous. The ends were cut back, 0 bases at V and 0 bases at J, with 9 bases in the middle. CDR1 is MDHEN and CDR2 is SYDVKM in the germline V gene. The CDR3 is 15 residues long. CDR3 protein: CASSLWSHSSYEQYF. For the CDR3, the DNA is TGTGCCAGCAGTTTATGGTCCCACAGCTCCTACGAGCAGTACTTC. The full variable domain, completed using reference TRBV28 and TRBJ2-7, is DVKVTQSSRYLVKRTGEKVFLECVQDMDHENMFWYRQDPGLGLRLIYFSYDVKMKEKGDIPEGYSVSREKKERFSLILESASTNQTSMYLCASSLWSHSSYEQYFGPGTRLTVT.

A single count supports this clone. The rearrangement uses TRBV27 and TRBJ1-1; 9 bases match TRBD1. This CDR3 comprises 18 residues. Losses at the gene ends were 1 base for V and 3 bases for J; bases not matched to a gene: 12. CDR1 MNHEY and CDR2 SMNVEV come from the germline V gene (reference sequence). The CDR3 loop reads CASSLFPGQGEKDTEAFF. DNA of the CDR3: TGTGCCAGCAGTTTATTTCCGGGACAGGGTGAAAAGGACACTGAAGCTTTCTTT.

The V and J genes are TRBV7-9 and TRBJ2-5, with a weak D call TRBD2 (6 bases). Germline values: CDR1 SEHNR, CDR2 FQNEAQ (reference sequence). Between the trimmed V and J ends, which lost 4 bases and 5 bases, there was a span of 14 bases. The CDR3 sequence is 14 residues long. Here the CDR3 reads CASSYAEAGETQYF. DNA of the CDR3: TGTGCCAGCAGCTACGCGGAGGCGGGGGAGACCCAGTACTTC.

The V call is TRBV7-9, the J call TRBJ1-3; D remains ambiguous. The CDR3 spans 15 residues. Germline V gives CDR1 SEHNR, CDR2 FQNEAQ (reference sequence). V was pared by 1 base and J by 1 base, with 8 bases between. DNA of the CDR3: TGTGCCAGCAGCTTAGTCGCAGCGTCTGGAAACACCATATATTTT. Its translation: CASSLVAASGNTIYF.

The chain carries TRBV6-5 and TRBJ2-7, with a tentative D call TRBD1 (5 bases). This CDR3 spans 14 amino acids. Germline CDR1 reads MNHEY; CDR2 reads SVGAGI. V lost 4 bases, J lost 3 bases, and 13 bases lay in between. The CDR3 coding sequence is TGTGCCAGCAGTTCCACAGGCAATCACTACGAGCAGTACTTC. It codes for CASSSTGNHYEQYF.

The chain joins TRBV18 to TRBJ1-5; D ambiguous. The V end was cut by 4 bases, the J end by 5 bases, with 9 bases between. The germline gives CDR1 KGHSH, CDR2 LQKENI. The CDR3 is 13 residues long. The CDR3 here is CASSRTADQPQHF. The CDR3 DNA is TGTGCCAGCTCACGAACAGCAGATCAGCCCCAGCATTTT.

The CDR3 bases are TGCGCCAGCAGCCAGGGCACTCTAACCCACAATGAGCAGTTCTTC. Its protein is CASSQGTLTHNEQFF. The chain employs TRBV4-1 and TRBJ2-1; no reliable D call. The germline V gene encodes CDR1 MGHRA and CDR2 YSYEKL. V gave up 3 bases and J gave up 5 bases, with 14 bases separating them. The CDR3 has 15 amino acids.

The CDR3 protein is CASSYSKAVRTEAFF. Here the CDR3 DNA reads TGTGCCAGCAGTTACTCGAAAGCGGTTAGGACTGAAGCTTTCTTT. V and J are TRBV6-5 and TRBJ1-1; D is ambiguous. The germline CDR1 and CDR2 sequences are MNHEY and SVGAGI. Deletions cut 0 bases from V and 5 bases from J, with 13 bases between. This CDR3 region has 15 residues.

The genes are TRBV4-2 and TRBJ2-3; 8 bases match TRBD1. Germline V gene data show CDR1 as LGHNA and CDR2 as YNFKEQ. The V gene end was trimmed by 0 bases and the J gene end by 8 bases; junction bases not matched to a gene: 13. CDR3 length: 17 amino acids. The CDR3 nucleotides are TGTGCCAGCAGCCAAGAAGACAGGGGTCCCTCAGAGCTTACGCAGTATTTT. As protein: CASSQEDRGPSELTQYF.

The CDR3 DNA follows: TGTGCCTGGAGCGTCCGGTTGAACACTGAAGCTTTCTTT. Translated, it gives CAWSVRLNTEAFF. The gene calls are TRBV30 and TRBJ1-1, with unresolved D. Germline CDR1 and CDR2: GTSNPN and SVGIG (reference sequence). Trimming removed 3 bases at V and 0 bases at J, with 8 bases between. This CDR3 spans 13 amino acids.

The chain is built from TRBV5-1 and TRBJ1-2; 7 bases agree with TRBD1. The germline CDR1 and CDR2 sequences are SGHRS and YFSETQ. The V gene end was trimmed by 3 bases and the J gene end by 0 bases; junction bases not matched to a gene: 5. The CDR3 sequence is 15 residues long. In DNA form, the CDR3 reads TGCGCCAGCAGCTCAACAGGGGAAGCTAACTATGGCTACACCTTC. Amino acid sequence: CASSSTGEANYGYTF.

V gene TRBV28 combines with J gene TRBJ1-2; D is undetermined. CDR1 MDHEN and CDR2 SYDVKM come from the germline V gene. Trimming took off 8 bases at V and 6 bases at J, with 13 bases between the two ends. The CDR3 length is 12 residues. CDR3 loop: CASRRVYDGYTF. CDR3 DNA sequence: TGTGCCAGCCGACGGGTGTATGATGGCTACACCTTC.

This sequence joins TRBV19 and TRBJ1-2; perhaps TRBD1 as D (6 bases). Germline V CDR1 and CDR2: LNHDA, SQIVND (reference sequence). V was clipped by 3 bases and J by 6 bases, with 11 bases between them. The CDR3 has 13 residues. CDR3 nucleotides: TGTGCCAGTAGTATGTTGGGGGCAAATGGCTACACCTTC. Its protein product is CASSMLGANGYTF.

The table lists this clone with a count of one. The chain's CDR3 is CAWSVLDSYSGNTIYF. CDR3 DNA sequence: TGTGCCTGGAGTGTACTGGACAGCTACTCTGGAAACACCATATATTTT. This rearrangement joins TRBV30 to TRBJ1-3; possible D gene TRBD1, 6 bases. Germline loops: CDR1 GTSNPN, CDR2 SVGIG (reference sequence). This CDR3 has 16 residues. Trimming removed 0 bases from V and 0 bases from J, with 12 bases in between.

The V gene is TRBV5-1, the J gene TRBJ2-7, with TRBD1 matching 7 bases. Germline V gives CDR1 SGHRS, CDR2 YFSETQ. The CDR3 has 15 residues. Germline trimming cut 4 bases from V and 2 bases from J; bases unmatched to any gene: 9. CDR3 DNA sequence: TGCGCCAGCAGCCGTCTCCAGGGGGATGCCTACGAGCAGTACTTC. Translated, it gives CASSRLQGDAYEQYF.

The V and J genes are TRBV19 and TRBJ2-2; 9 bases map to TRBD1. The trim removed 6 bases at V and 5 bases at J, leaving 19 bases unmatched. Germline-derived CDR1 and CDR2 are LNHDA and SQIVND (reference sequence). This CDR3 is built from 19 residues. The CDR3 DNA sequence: TGTGCCAGTAGCCAATCTCTAGGACAGGGGTTGGGCGAGACCGGGGAGCTGTTTTTT. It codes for CASSQSLGQGLGETGELFF.

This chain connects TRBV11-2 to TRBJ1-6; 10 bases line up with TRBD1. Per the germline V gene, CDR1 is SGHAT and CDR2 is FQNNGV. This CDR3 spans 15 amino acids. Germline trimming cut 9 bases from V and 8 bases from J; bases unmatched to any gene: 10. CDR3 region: CASRQGARQDSPLHF. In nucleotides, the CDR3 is TGTGCCAGTCGACAGGGGGCTCGCCAGGATTCACCCCTCCACTTT.

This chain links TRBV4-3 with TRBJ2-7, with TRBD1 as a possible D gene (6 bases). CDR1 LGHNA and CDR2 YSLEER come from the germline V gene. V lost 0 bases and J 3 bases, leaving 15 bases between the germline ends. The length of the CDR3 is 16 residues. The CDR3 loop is CASSQDLWTAYYEQYF. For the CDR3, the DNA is TGCGCCAGCAGCCAAGATCTTTGGACAGCCTACTACGAGCAGTACTTC.

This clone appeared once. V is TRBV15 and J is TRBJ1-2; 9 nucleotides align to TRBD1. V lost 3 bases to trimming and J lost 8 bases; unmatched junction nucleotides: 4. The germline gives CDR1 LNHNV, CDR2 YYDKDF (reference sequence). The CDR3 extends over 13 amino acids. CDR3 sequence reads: CATSRGQGGGYTF. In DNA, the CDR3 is TGTGCCACCAGCAGGGGACAGGGAGGCGGCTACACCTTC.

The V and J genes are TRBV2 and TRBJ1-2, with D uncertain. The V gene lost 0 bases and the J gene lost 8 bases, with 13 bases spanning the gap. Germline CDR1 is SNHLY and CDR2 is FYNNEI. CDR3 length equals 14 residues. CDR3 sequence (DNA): TGTGCCAGCAGTGAAGCACACGGGGTCGGCGGCTACACCTTC. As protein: CASSEAHGVGGYTF.

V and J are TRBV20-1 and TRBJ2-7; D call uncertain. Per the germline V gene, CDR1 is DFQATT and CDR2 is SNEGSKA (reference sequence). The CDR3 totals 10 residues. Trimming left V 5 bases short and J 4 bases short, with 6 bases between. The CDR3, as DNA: TGCAGTGCTGGTAGATACGAGCAGTACTTC. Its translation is CSAGRYEQYF.

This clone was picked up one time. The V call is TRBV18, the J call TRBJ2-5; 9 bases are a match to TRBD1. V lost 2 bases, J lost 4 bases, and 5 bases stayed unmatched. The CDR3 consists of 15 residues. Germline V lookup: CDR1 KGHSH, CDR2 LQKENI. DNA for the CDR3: TGTGCCAGCTCACCAGCCGGGACAGGGCGAGAGACCCAGTACTTC. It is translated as CASSPAGTGRETQYF.

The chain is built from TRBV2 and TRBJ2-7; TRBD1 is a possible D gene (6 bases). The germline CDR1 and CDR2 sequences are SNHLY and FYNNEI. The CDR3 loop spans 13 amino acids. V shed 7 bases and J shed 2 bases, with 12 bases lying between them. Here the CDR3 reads CASTGVTTYEQYF. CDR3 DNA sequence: TGTGCCAGCACAGGGGTTACAACCTACGAGCAGTACTTC.

The CDR3 DNA reads TGTGCCACCGCGGGGGGGGCGGCAGCTAACTATGGCTACACCTTC. It yields the protein CATAGGAAANYGYTF. The chain links TRBV27 to TRBJ1-2; a possible D gene is TRBD1 (6 bases). From germline, CDR1 is MNHEY and CDR2 SMNVEV (reference sequence). The CDR3 is made up of 15 amino acids. V lost 10 bases and J 0 bases, leaving 18 bases between the germline ends.

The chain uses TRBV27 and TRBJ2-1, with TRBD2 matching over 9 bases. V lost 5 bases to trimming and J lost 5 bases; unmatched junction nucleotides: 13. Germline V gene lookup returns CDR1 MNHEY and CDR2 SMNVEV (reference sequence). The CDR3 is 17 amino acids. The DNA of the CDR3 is TGTGCCAGCAGTGCCTGGACTAGCGCCGTTTTCCACAATGAGCAGTTCTTC. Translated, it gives CASSAWTSAVFHNEQFF.